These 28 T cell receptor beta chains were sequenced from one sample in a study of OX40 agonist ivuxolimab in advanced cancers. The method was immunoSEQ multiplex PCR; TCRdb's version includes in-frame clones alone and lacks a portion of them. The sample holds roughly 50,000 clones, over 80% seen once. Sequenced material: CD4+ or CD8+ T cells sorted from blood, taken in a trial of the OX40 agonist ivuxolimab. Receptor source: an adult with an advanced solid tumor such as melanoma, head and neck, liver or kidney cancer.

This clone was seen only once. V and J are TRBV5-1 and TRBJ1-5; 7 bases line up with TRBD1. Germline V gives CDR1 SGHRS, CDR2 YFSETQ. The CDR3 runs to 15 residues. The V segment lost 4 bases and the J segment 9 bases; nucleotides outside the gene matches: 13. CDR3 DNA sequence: TGCGCCAGCAGCCCTCAGGGGGGAACCTCTGGGCCCCAGCATTTT. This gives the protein CASSPQGGTSGPQHF.

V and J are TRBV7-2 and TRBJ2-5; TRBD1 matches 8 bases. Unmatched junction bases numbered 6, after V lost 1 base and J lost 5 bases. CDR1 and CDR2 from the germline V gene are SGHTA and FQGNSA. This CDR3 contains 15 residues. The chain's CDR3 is CASSLVAGGRETQYF. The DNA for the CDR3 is TGTGCCAGCAGCTTAGTGGCAGGGGGCAGGGAGACCCAGTACTTC.

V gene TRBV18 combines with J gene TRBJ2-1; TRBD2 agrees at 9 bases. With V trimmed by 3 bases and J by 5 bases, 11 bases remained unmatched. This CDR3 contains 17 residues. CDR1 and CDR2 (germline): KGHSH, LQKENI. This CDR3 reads CASSPPLLAGRHNEQFF. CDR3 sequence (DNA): TGTGCCAGCTCACCCCCCTTACTAGCGGGTCGTCACAATGAGCAGTTCTTC.

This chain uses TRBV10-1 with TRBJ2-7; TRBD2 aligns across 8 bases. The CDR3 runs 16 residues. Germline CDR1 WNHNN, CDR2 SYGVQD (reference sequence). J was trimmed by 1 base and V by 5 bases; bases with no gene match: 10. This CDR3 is CASSRTLPSGSYEQYF. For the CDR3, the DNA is TGCGCCAGCAGTCGAACCCTTCCTAGCGGGTCCTACGAGCAGTACTTC.

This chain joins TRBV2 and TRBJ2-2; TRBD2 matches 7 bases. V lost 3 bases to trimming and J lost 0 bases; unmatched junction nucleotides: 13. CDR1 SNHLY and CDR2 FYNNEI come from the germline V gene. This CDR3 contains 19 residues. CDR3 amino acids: CASSDLGLTPGTNTGELFF. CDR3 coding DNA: TGTGCCAGCAGTGATTTGGGACTAACCCCCGGGACGAACACCGGGGAGCTGTTTTTT.

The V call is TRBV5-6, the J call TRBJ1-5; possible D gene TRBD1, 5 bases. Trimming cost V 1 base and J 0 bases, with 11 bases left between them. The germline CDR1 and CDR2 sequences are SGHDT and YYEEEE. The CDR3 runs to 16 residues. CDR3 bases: TGTGCCAGCAGCTTGAGGGGAACAGCTAGCAATCAGCCCCAGCATTTT. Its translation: CASSLRGTASNQPQHF.

CDR3 coding DNA: TGTGCCAGCAGCCAAGACCAGGCTTATGGCTACACCTTC. Its translation: CASSQDQAYGYTF. The chain combines TRBV14 with TRBJ1-2; no clear D. V dropped 0 bases and J dropped 5 bases, with 7 bases sitting between them. Germline CDR1 and CDR2: SGHDN and FVKESK. The CDR3 contains 13 residues. Variable domain in full (rest from reference TRBV14 and TRBJ1-2): EAGVTQFPSHSVIEKGQTVTLRCDPISGHDNLYWYRRVMGKEIKFLLHFVKESKQDESGMPNNRFLAERTGGTYSTLKVQPAELEDSGVYFCASSQDQAYGYTFGSGTRLTVV.

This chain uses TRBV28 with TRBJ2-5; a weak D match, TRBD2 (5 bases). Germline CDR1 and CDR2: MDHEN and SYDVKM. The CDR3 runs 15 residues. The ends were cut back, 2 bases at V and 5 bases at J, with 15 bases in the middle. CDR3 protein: CASSLGGSAMETQYF. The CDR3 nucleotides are TGTGCCAGCAGTTTAGGTGGGAGTGCGATGGAGACCCAGTACTTC.

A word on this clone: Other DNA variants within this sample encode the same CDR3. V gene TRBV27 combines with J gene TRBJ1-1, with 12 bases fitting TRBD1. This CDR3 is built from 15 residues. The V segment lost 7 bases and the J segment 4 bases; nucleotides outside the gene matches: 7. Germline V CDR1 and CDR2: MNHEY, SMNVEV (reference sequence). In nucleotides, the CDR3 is TGTGCCAGCAAGCCGGGACAGGGGGCAGGCACTGAAGCTTTCTTT. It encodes CASKPGQGAGTEAFF.

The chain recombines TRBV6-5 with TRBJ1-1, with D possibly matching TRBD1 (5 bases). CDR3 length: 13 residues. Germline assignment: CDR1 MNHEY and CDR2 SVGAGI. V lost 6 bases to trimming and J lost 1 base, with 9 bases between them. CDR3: CASRTQGNTEAFF. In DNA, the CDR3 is TGTGCCAGCAGGACTCAGGGGAACACTGAAGCTTTCTTT.

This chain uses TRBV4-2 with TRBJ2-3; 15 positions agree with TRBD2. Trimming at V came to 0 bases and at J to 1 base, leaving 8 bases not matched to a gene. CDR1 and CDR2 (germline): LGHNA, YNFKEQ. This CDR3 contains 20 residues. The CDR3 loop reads CASSQDGGLAGGRGTDTQYF. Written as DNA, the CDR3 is TGTGCCAGCAGCCAAGATGGAGGACTAGCGGGGGGGCGTGGCACAGATACGCAGTATTTT.

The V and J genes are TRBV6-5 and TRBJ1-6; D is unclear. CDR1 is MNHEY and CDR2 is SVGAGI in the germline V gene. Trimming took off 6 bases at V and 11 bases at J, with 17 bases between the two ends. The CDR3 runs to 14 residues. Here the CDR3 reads CASRAIRDLAPLHF. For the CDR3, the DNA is TGTGCCAGCAGGGCAATCCGGGATCTCGCACCCCTCCACTTT.

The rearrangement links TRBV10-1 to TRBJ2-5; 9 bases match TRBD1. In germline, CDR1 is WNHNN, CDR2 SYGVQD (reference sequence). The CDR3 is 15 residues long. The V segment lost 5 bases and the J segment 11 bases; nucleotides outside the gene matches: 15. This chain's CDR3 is CASSPRTGESSRQYF. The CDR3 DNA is TGCGCCAGCAGTCCGCGGACAGGGGAATCTTCAAGGCAGTACTTC.

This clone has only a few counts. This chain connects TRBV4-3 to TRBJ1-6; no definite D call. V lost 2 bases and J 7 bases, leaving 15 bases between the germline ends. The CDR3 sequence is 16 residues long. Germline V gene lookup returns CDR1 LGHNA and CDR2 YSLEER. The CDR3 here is CASSQSLGSGNSPLHF. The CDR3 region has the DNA TGCGCCAGCAGCCAAAGCTTGGGCAGTGGGAATTCACCCCTCCACTTT.

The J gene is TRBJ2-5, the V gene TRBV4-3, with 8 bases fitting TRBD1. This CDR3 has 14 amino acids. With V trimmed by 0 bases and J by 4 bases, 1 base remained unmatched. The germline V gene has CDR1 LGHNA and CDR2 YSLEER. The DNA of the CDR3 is TGCGCCAGCAGCCAAGACAGGGGGCGAGAGACCCAGTACTTC. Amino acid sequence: CASSQDRGRETQYF.

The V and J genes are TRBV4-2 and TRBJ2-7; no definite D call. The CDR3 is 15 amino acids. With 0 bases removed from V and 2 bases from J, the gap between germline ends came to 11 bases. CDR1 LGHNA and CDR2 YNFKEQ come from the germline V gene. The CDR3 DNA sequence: TGTGCCAGCAGCCAAGACGGCGGACCCGCCTACGAGCAGTACTTC. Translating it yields CASSQDGGPAYEQYF.

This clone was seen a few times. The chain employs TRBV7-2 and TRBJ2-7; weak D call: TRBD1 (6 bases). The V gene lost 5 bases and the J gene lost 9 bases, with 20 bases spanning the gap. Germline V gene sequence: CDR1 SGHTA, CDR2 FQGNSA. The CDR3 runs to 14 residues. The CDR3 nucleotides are TGTGCCAGCAGCATACCTGCCTCAGGGGTTCGGCAGTACTTC. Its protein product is CASSIPASGVRQYF. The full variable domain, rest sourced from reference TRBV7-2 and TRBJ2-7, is GAGVSQSPSNKVTEKGKDVELRCDPISGHTALYWYRQSLGQGLEFLIYFQGNSAPDKSGLPSDRFSAERTGGSVSTLTIQRTQQEDSAVYLCASSIPASGVRQYFGPGTRLTVT.

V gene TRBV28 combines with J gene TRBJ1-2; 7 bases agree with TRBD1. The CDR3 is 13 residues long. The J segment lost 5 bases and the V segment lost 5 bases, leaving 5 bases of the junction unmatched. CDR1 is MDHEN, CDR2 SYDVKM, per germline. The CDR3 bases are TGTGCCAGCAGTGTCGGGACAGATTATGGCTACACCTTC. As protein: CASSVGTDYGYTF.

The CDR3 DNA reads TGTGCCAGCAGCTTGGGCAGGGGCCTTTACACCGGGGAGCTGTTTTTT. Residues: CASSLGRGLYTGELFF. This chain connects TRBV5-8 to TRBJ2-2, with D perhaps matching TRBD1 (6 bases). V lost 0 bases, J lost 3 bases, and 12 bases lay in between. CDR1 is SGHTS and CDR2 is YDEGEE in the germline V gene. This CDR3 has 16 residues.

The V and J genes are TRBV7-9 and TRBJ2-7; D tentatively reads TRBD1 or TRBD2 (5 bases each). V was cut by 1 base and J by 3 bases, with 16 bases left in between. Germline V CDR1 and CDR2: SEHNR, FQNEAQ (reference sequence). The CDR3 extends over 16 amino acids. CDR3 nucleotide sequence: TGTGCCAGCAGCTTAGGGGACGCCGGTGGGGTCTACGAGCAGTACTTC. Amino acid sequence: CASSLGDAGGVYEQYF. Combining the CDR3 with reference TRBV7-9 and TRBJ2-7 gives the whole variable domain DTGVSQNPRHKITKRGQNVTFRCDPISEHNRLYWYRQTLGQGPEFLTYFQNEAQLEKSRLLSDRFSAERPKGSFSTLEIQRTEQGDSAMYLCASSLGDAGGVYEQYFGPGTRLTVT.

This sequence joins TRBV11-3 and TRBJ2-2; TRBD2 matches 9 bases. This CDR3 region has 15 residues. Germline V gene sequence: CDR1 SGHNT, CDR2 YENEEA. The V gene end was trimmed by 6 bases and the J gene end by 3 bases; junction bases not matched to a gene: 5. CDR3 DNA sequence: TGTGCCAGCAGTTCAGCGGGAGGCGACACCGGGGAGCTGTTTTTT. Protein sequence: CASSSAGGDTGELFF.

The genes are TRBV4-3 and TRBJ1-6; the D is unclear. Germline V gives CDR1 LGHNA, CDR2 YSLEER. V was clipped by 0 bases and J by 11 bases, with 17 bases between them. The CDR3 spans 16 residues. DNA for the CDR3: TGCGCCAGCAGCCAAGATTTACGAGGGCTCGGGACACCCCTCCACTTT. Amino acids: CASSQDLRGLGTPLHF.

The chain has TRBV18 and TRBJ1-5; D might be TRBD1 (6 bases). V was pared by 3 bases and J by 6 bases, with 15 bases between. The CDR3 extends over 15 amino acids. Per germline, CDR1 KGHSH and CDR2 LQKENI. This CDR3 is CASSPTARGAQPQHF. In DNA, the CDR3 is TGTGCCAGCTCACCGACCGCGAGGGGGGCTCAGCCCCAGCATTTT.

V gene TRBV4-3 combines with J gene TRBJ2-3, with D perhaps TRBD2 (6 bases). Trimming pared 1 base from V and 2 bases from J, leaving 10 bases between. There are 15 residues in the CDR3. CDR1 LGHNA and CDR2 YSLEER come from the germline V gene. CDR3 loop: CASSQAGAHTDTQYF. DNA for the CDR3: TGCGCCAGCAGCCAAGCGGGAGCTCACACAGATACGCAGTATTTT.

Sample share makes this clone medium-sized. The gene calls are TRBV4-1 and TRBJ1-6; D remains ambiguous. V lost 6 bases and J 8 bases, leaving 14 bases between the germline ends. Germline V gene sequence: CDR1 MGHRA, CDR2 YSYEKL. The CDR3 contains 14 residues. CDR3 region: CASSSPIPDSPLHF. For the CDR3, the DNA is TGCGCCAGCAGTTCTCCGATCCCGGATTCACCCCTCCACTTT.

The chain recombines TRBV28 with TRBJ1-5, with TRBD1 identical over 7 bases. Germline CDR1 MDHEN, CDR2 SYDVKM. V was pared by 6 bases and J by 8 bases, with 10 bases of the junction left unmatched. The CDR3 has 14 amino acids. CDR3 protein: CASSLGQHREPQHF. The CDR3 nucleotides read TGTGCCAGCAGCTTGGGACAGCACCGGGAGCCCCAGCATTTT.

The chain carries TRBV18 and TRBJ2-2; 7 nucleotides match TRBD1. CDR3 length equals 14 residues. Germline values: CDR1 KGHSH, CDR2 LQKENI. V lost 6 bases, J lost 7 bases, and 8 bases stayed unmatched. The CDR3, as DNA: TGTGCCAGCTCCACACAGGGGTCCGGCGGGGAGCTGTTTTTT. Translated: CASSTQGSGGELFF.

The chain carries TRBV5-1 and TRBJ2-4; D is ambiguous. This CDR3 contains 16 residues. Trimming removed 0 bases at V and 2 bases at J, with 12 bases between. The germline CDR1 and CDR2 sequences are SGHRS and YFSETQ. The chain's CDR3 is CASSLVGVLTKNIQYF. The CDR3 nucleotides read TGCGCCAGCAGCTTGGTTGGGGTTTTAACCAAAAACATTCAGTACTTC.